The T cell receptor beta chain under discussion was sequenced for a study of regulatory T cells in long-lasting Graves disease. Germline V CDR1 and CDR2: MNHEY, SMNVEV (reference sequence). The V gene lost 5 bases and the J gene lost 8 bases, with 13 bases spanning the gap. The CDR3 length is 13 residues. Both iRepertoire HTBI primers and Arm-PCR of CDR3 regions were used to build the TCR beta libraries. MiXCR, applied by TCRdb to the multiplex PCR reads, yields one record per CDR3 protein. This sample has 390,000 or so distinct CDR3 sequences, with roughly 12% found just once. Time point meaning: newly diagnosed GD, antithyroid drugs for less than 3 months. Making the TCR library involved RNA that had been extracted from PBMCs. The same data also contributed to another study, on T cells in Graves' hyperthyroidism and ophthalmopathy. That paper notes: A first-round RT-PCR of the TCR CDR3 used the HTBI primer set.

The sequence was obtained from a young woman with Graves disease. V gene TRBV27 combines with J gene TRBJ2-4; weak D call: TRBD2 (6 bases). The source material was peripheral blood mononuclear cells (PBMCs), sampled at new diagnosis, from a patient treated with antithyroid drugs. For the CDR3, the DNA is TGTGCCAGCAGTGTTCAGGAGGGGTACATTCAGTACTTC. Encoded protein: CASSVQEGYIQYF.